This TCR beta chain was captured by sequencing in a study of T cell responses to AZD1222 COVID-19 vaccine. Study-level findings and limits: Repertoire samples came only from after the peak T cell response. Donors skewed white British and female; clonal diversity was possibly underestimated.

CDR1 is MNHEY and CDR2 is SVGAGI in the germline V gene. V lost 0 bases and J lost 4, with 6 bases in between. The CDR3 extends over 13 amino acids. Measured with immunoSEQ multiplex PCR; TCRdb has only the in-frame clones, and not every one. The sample yields 150,000 to 170,000 clones, roughly nine tenths seen once. About this clone itself: Its cognate antigen is unknown.

This receptor was taken from an adult in good health. The starting material was peripheral blood, obtained on day 0 of MenACWY control vaccination. The chain employs TRBV6-5 and TRBJ1-1; possible D gene TRBD1, 5 bases. In nucleotides, the CDR3 is TGTGCCAGCAGTTACTCAACAGGCACTGAAGCTTTCTTT. Translated: CASSYSTGTEAFF.